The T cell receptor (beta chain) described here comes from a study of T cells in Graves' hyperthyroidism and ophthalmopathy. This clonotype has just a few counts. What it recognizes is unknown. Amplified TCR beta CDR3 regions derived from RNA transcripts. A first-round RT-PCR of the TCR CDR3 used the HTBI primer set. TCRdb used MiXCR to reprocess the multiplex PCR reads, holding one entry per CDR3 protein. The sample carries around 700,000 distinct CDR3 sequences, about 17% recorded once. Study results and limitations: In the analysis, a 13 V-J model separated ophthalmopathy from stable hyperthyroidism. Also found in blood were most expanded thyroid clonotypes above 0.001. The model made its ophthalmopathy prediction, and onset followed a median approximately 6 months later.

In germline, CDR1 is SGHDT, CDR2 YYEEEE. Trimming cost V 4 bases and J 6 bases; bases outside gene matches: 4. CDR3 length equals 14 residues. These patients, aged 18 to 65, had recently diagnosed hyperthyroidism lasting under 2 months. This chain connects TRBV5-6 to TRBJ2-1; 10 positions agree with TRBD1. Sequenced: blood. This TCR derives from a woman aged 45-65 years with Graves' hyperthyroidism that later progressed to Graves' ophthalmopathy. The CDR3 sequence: CASSPGQGGNEQFF. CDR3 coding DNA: TGTGCCAGCAGCCCAGGACAGGGGGGCAATGAGCAGTTCTTC.